These 28 T cell receptor beta chains originate from one sample sequenced in a study of molecular identifiers for immune sequencing clone quantification. TCRdb re-called the PCR reads through MiXCR, storing one row per CDR3 protein. The sample lists 65,000 or so distinct CDR3 sequences, approximately 17% occurring once. Sequenced: naive CD8+ T cells from blood, with Jurkat cell RNA spiked in. The subset denotes: FACS-sorted CD8+CD4-CCR7+CD45RA+ naive T cells. Source of these receptors: a human donor in good health. Some libraries in this study had Jurkat cell RNA spiked in.

This clonotype was observed at least ten times. The V and J genes are TRBV28 and TRBJ2-7; no definite D call. V was shortened by 1 base and J by 4 bases, with 8 bases between the two germline ends. Germline loops: CDR1 MDHEN, CDR2 SYDVKM. This CDR3 contains 13 residues. The CDR3 loop is CASSLSVRYEQYF. The CDR3 DNA reads TGTGCCAGCAGTTTATCTGTCCGGTACGAGCAGTACTTC.

This clonotype is categorized as medium-sized. The genes are TRBV4-1 and TRBJ2-4; possible D gene TRBD1, 6 bases. Germline CDR1 reads MGHRA; CDR2 reads YSYEKL. CDR3 length: 17 amino acids. V was shortened by 2 bases and J by 2 bases, with 16 bases between the two germline ends. CDR3 nucleotide sequence: TGCGCCAGCAGCCAAAGTTTTGTAGGGGGATCCAAAAACATTCAGTACTTC. The encoded protein is CASSQSFVGGSKNIQYF.

This clonotype has at least ten counts. V is TRBV23-1 and J is TRBJ2-7; TRBD1 matches at 9 bases. TRBV23-1 is classed as an ORF, of uncertain function. The CDR3 totals 16 residues. With V trimmed by 7 bases and J by 6 bases, 16 bases remained unmatched. In nucleotides, the CDR3 is TGCGCCAGCAAACCGGGACAGGGCCGATTAGGCTCCGAGCAGTACTTC. Encoded protein: CASKPGQGRLGSEQYF.

This clonotype was detected many times. The rearrangement uses TRBV4-1 and TRBJ2-7; 12 positions agree with TRBD2. V lost 0 bases, J lost 4 bases, and 4 bases stayed unmatched. Per germline, CDR1 MGHRA and CDR2 YSYEKL. The CDR3 has 16 amino acids. The CDR3 DNA reads as TGCGCCAGCAGCCAAGAGGACCTAGCGGGAGGGTACGAGCAGTACTTC. Amino acid sequence: CASSQEDLAGGYEQYF.

This clonotype was counted a few times. This may be a read error, as it is one base from a much larger clone. J is TRBJ2-7 and V is TRBV7-8; tentatively, D is TRBD2 (6 bases). Germline-derived CDR1 and CDR2 are SGHVS and FQNEAQ. This CDR3 is 15 amino acids long. CDR3 sequence: CVSSSWSGAPYEQYF. For the CDR3, the DNA is TGTGTCAGCAGCTCTTGGTCGGGAGCCCCTTACGAGCAGTACTTC.

The V and J genes are TRBV12-3 or TRBV12-4 and TRBJ2-1; the match to TRBD2 covers 9 bases. The CDR3 sequence is 15 residues long. The V gene end was trimmed by 5 bases and the J gene end by 2 bases; junction bases not matched to a gene: 4. The CDR3 coding sequence is TGTGCCAGCAGTCTCCTAGCGGGACCCTACAATGAGCAGTTCTTC. Its translation: CASSLLAGPYNEQFF.

This chain links TRBV27 with TRBJ2-7, with D uncertain. The germline gives CDR1 MNHEY, CDR2 SMNVEV (reference sequence). This CDR3 contains 14 residues. Trimming removed 6 bases from V and 0 bases from J, with 12 bases in between. The CDR3 here is CASSWTGYSYEQYF. In DNA, the CDR3 is TGTGCCAGCAGCTGGACCGGCTACTCCTACGAGCAGTACTTC.

This clonotype was seen many times. This chain joins TRBV6-4 and TRBJ2-3; weak D call: TRBD2 (5 bases). This CDR3 has 14 amino acids. V lost 1 base and J lost 4, with 9 bases in between. Germline CDR1 reads MRHNA; CDR2 reads SNTAGT. CDR3 nucleotides: TGTGCCAGCAGTGACTTCTTCGGGGCAGATACGCAGTATTTT. It specifies CASSDFFGADTQYF.

The chain carries TRBV12-3 or TRBV12-4 and TRBJ2-1; TRBD2 aligns across 9 bases. Trimming removed 10 bases from V and 1 base from J; junction bases left unmatched: 8. The CDR3 spans 15 residues. CDR3 sequence: CANGIAGVSYNEQFF. The CDR3 DNA sequence: TGTGCCAACGGAATAGCGGGAGTGTCCTACAATGAGCAGTTCTTC.

Only a few counts were recorded for this clonotype. A much larger clone lies one base from this, so it may be a read error. This likely comes from a read error, as the CDR3 has no conserved phenylalanine or tryptophan at its end. This chain joins TRBV20-1 and TRBJ2-1, with TRBD2 identical over 13 bases. CDR3 size: 19 residues. The V and J ends lost 0 bases and 8 bases, in that order; junction bases with no gene match: 16. CDR1 is DFQATT, CDR2 SNEGSKA, per germline (reference sequence). CDR3 residues: CSARDAGRTSGSANDEQFL. CDR3 nucleotide sequence: TGCAGTGCTAGAGATGCAGGAAGGACTAGCGGGAGTGCTAACGATGAGCAGTTCCTC.

J is TRBJ2-5 and V is TRBV30; 8 bases agree with TRBD2. V gave up 1 base and J gave up 2 bases; unmatched junction bases: 12. Germline CDR1 and CDR2: GTSNPN and SVGIG (reference sequence). The CDR3 totals 17 residues. The CDR3 sequence is CAWSGGSSGWVQETQYF. DNA for the CDR3: TGTGCCTGGAGTGGCGGGTCTAGCGGGTGGGTTCAAGAGACCCAGTACTTC.

This clonotype has ten or more counts. The chain carries TRBV28 and TRBJ2-2; tentatively, D is TRBD1 or TRBD2 (5 bases each). The CDR3 runs 16 residues. CDR1 and CDR2 from the germline V gene are MDHEN and SYDVKM. The ends were cut back, 5 bases at V and 2 bases at J, with 15 bases in the middle. The CDR3: CASSGTTNPNTGELFF. CDR3 sequence (DNA): TGTGCCAGCAGTGGGACGACCAATCCCAACACCGGGGAGCTGTTTTTT. The full variable domain, in which reference TRBV28 and TRBJ2-2 provide the parts outside the CDR3, is DVKVTQSSRYLVKRTGEKVFLECVQDMDHENMFWYRQDPGLGLRLIYFSYDVKMKEKGDIPEGYSVSREKKERFSLILESASTNQTSMYLCASSGTTNPNTGELFFGEGSRLTVL.

Regarding this clonotype: A junction boundary mismatches the germline segment, possibly from a read error. The CDR3 bases are TGCGCCAGCGGCCAAGATCTTCCAGATACGCTGTATTTT. This sequence encodes CASGQDLPDTLYF. The rearrangement uses TRBV4-1 and TRBJ2-3; D not certain. This CDR3 is built from 13 residues. Germline V gives CDR1 MGHRA, CDR2 YSYEKL.

This clonotype was seen repeatedly, ten times or more. The V call is TRBV20-1, the J call TRBJ2-7; TRBD2 matches 7 bases. This CDR3 contains 13 residues. The germline V gene encodes CDR1 DFQATT and CDR2 SNEGSKA (reference sequence). The junction had 5 bases not matched to a gene; V was cut back by 4 bases and J by 2 bases. The CDR3 here is CSAKPGLTYEQYF. The CDR3 nucleotides are TGCAGTGCTAAACCGGGACTAACCTACGAGCAGTACTTC.

This clonotype was seen repeatedly, ten times or more. The V gene is TRBV11-2, the J gene TRBJ2-2; no clear D. The CDR3 contains 15 residues. With 5 bases removed from V and 4 bases from J, the gap between germline ends came to 14 bases. The germline V gene encodes CDR1 SGHAT and CDR2 FQNNGV. CDR3 sequence: CASSVDKLSTGELFF. The CDR3 coding sequence is TGTGCCAGCAGCGTCGACAAGTTAAGCACCGGGGAGCTGTTTTTT.

This clonotype occurred many times. The chain carries TRBV30 and TRBJ2-7, with 8 nucleotides matching TRBD1. V dropped 3 bases and J dropped 1; count of bases not matched to a gene: 5. The germline V gene encodes CDR1 GTSNPN and CDR2 SVGIG (reference sequence). The CDR3 is 14 amino acids. The CDR3 sequence: CAWSAGTGSYEQYF. The CDR3 DNA reads TGTGCCTGGAGCGCCGGGACAGGATCCTACGAGCAGTACTTC.

This clonotype was found many times. J is TRBJ1-4 and V is TRBV4-2, with TRBD1 as a possible D gene (5 bases). Between the trimmed V and J ends, which lost 4 bases and 5 bases, there was a span of 14 bases. This CDR3 spans 15 amino acids. In germline, CDR1 is LGHNA, CDR2 YNFKEQ. This CDR3 is CASSPTSRANEKLFF. The CDR3 DNA is TGTGCCAGCAGCCCGACCAGCAGGGCGAATGAAAAACTGTTTTTT.

This clonotype was detected ten times or more. V and J are TRBV7-6 and TRBJ1-1, with 7 bases identical to TRBD1. The CDR3 has 15 amino acids. V was clipped by 1 base and J by 4 bases; unmatched bases: 6. Per germline, CDR1 SGHVS and CDR2 FNYEAQ. CDR3 DNA: TGTGCCAGCAGCTTAGGCCGGGACAGTTCCACTGAAGCTTTCTTT. Its translation is CASSLGRDSSTEAFF.

V is TRBV28 and J is TRBJ2-7, with 9 bases identical to TRBD2. The CDR3 has 19 amino acids. The germline CDR1 and CDR2 sequences are MDHEN and SYDVKM. V dropped 5 bases and J dropped 12; count of bases not matched to a gene: 29. The DNA for the CDR3 is TGTGCCAGCAGTCCTCGAGTAGCGGGAGTCTTTAATCGGGGTCGCGGGCGGTACTTC. Its protein is CASSPRVAGVFNRGRGRYF.

This clonotype was detected many times. The J gene is TRBJ2-7, the V gene TRBV10-2, with D possibly being TRBD2 (5 bases). V dropped 6 bases and J dropped 0 bases, with 6 bases sitting between them. Germline CDR1 WSHSY, CDR2 SAAADI. The CDR3 has 12 residues. CDR3 DNA sequence: TGCGCCAGCAGGAGGGACTCCTACGAGCAGTACTTC. This translates into CASRRDSYEQYF.

As for this clonotype: A read error is possible here, since a much larger clone lies one base away. The chain employs TRBV13 and TRBJ1-2; TRBD1 aligns across 7 bases. The germline gives CDR1 PRHDT, CDR2 FYEKMQ (reference sequence). Germline trimming cut 5 bases from V and 4 bases from J; bases unmatched to any gene: 16. The CDR3 covers 17 residues. The chain's CDR3 is CASSPPAAGDSFYGYTF. The CDR3 DNA is TGTGCCAGCAGCCCCCCGGCTGCAGGGGACAGTTTCTATGGCTACACCTTC.

Ten or more counts support this clonotype. The rearrangement joins TRBV5-5 to TRBJ1-1; 8 bases map to TRBD1. This CDR3 has 14 residues. Trimming removed 1 base from V and 4 bases from J; junction bases left unmatched: 3. Looked up from germline, CDR1 is SGHKS and CDR2 is YYEKEE (reference sequence). The CDR3 coding sequence is TGTGCCAGCAGCTTGCCACAGGGGGTCACTGAAGCTTTCTTT. It translates to CASSLPQGVTEAFF.

This clonotype has a count of ten or more. Written as DNA, the CDR3 is TGTGCCTGGAGCCCTCAGCGGGTCTCCTACAATGAGCAGTTCTTC. This translates into CAWSPQRVSYNEQFF. V and J are TRBV30 and TRBJ2-1; D is possibly TRBD2 (6 bases). The V end was cut by 3 bases, the J end by 0 bases, with 12 bases between. Germline lookup yields CDR1 GTSNPN and CDR2 SVGIG (reference sequence). The length of the CDR3 is 15 residues.

V and J are TRBV4-1 and TRBJ1-6; D ambiguous. The V gene's germline CDR1 is MGHRA and CDR2 YSYEKL. Between the trimmed V and J ends, which lost 7 bases and 8 bases, there was a span of 12 bases. The CDR3 loop spans 13 amino acids. The DNA for the CDR3 is TGCGCCAGCAAACCACTGTCGGATTCACCCCTCCACTTT. Amino acids: CASKPLSDSPLHF.

This clonotype has at least ten counts. The gene calls are TRBV7-9 and TRBJ2-7; D is ambiguous. V dropped 8 bases and J dropped 4 bases, with 18 bases sitting between them. This CDR3 has 14 amino acids. The germline V gene encodes CDR1 SEHNR and CDR2 FQNEAQ (reference sequence). Written as DNA, the CDR3 is TGTGCCAGCGGGCCCCCCGTTGGGAAGTACGAGCAGTACTTC. Its translation is CASGPPVGKYEQYF.

At least ten counts were recorded for this clonotype. The chain combines TRBV6-1 with TRBJ2-4; TRBD1 aligns across 9 bases. Per the germline V gene, CDR1 is MNHNS and CDR2 is SASEGT. After removal of 7 bases from V and 3 bases from J, the junction contained 7 bases not matched to a gene. CDR3 length: 15 residues. The DNA of the CDR3 is TGTGCCAGCACTACACAGGGGGCAGTCAAAAACATTCAGTACTTC. Translated: CASTTQGAVKNIQYF.

The table lists this clonotype with a count of one. A much larger clone differs by one base, so this may be a read error. J is TRBJ1-1 and V is TRBV20-1; tentative D call: TRBD1 (6 bases). The CDR3 runs to 14 residues. Trimming removed 0 bases at V and 1 base at J, with 9 bases between. Germline assignment: CDR1 DFQATT and CDR2 SNEGSKA (reference sequence). CDR3 protein: CSARDNRANTEAFF. In nucleotides, the CDR3 is TGCAGTGCTAGAGATAACAGGGCGAACACTGAAGCTTTCTTT.

On this clonotype: A much larger clone differs by one base, so this may be a read error. The chain uses TRBV19 and TRBJ2-3, with a weak D call TRBD1 (6 bases). The V and J ends lost 9 bases and 4 bases respectively, with 17 bases between them. The CDR3 is 14 amino acids. Germline V lookup: CDR1 LNHDA, CDR2 SQIVND (reference sequence). CDR3 bases: TGTGCCAGCGTCAGGGGACAAGACGCAGATACGCAGTATTTT. Residues: CASVRGQDADTQYF. Full variable domain (outside the CDR3, taken from reference TRBV19 and TRBJ2-3): DGGITQSPKYLFRKEGQNVTLSCEQNLNHDAMYWYRQDPGQGLRLIYYSQIVNDFQKGDIAEGYSVSREKKESFPLTVTSAQKNPTAFYLCASVRGQDADTQYFGPGTRLTVL.